The clone carrying this TCR beta chain was seen at least ten times. This sample stems from a study of early T cells in non-severe SARS-CoV-2 infection. Across the study: The chains were unpaired, and the sequenced material was bulk RNA from unsorted whole blood.

Via MiXCR, TCRdb re-called the 5' RACE reads, giving one row per CDR3 protein. The table includes roughly 77,000 distinct CDR3 sequences, about 12% detected once. The germline CDR1 and CDR2 sequences are GTSNPN and SVGIG (reference sequence). The CDR3 loop spans 16 amino acids. V lost 3 bases and J lost 0; bases outside the gene matches: 3. The J gene is TRBJ2-1, the V gene TRBV30, with 12 bases lining up with TRBD2. The clonotype was recovered from an adult who was a healthcare worker with PCR-confirmed SARS-CoV-2 infection or an uninfected control (not recorded which). The sample was whole blood. Here the CDR3 reads CAWRGLAGSSYNEQFF. The DNA of the CDR3 is TGTGCCTGGAGGGGACTAGCGGGTAGCTCCTACAATGAGCAGTTCTTC.